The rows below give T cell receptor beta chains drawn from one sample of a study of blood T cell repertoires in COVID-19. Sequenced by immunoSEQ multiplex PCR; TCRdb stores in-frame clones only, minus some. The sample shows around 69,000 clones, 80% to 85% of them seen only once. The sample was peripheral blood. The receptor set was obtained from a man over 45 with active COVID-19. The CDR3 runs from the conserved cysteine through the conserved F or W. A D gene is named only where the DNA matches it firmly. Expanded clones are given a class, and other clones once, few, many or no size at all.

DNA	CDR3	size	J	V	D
TGTGCCAGCAGCTTGCGTCTAGGGGGCTACAATGAGCAGTTCTTC	CASSLRLGGYNEQFF	-	TRBJ2-1	TRBV5-4	-
TGTGCCAGCAGTGAAGGGGCTAGCGGGGAATATACAGATACGCAGTATTTT	CASSEGASGEYTDTQYF	-	TRBJ2-3	TRBV6-1	TRBD2
TGTGCCAGCAGCGTGAGCGCGTCTGGAAACACCATATATTTT	CASSVSASGNTIYF	-	TRBJ1-3	TRBV7-9	-
TGTGCCAGCAGTCTTTCTAGCGGGAGTGGGTACGAGCAGTACTTC	CASSLSSGSGYEQYF	-	TRBJ2-7	TRBV27	TRBD2
TGTGCCAGCAGTCTAGCGGGCCTAGGTACCGGGGAGCTGTTTTTT	CASSLAGLGTGELFF	-	TRBJ2-2	TRBV2	TRBD2
TGCGCCAGCAGCTTCTATCAAGAGACCCAGTACTTC	CASSFYQETQYF	-	TRBJ2-5	TRBV5-1	-
TGCGCCAGCAGCTTGACGCGAAACACTGAAGCTTTCTTT	CASSLTRNTEAFF	few	TRBJ1-1	TRBV5-1	-
TGCAGCGTTGACGGGACAGGGGACGAGCAGTACTTC	CSVDGTGDEQYF	-	TRBJ2-7	TRBV29-1	TRBD1
TGTGCCAGCAGCCTCGGGAACTTCGGCGAGCAGTACTTC	CASSLGNFGEQYF	-	TRBJ2-7	TRBV3-1/TRBV3-2	-
TGTGCCAGCAGCTTGGGGACAGGGGCCACCGGGGAGCTGTTTTTT	CASSLGTGATGELFF	-	TRBJ2-2	TRBV7-9	TRBD1
TGCAGCGTTGGGATAGGGCTAGCCAGCACCGGGGAGCTGTTTTTT	CSVGIGLASTGELFF	-	TRBJ2-2	TRBV29-1	-
TGTGCCATCAGGAGGACAGGGAAGGACGGAAACACCATATATTTT	CAIRRTGKDGNTIYF	-	TRBJ1-3	TRBV10-3	TRBD1
TGTGCCAGCAGTCGGTACTCCTATAATTCACCCCTCCACTTT	CASSRYSYNSPLHF	-	TRBJ1-6	TRBV2	-
TGTGCCACCAGTGACTCCGGGACAGGGGGAACCCAGTACTTC	CATSDSGTGGTQYF	-	TRBJ2-5	TRBV24-1	TRBD1
TGCGCCAGCAGCCAGGGGCTAGGGCCAGAGACCCAGTACTTC	CASSQGLGPETQYF	-	TRBJ2-5	TRBV4-1	-
TGTGCCAGCAGCCAAGCGGCTAGCGGGGCTCAAGAGACCCAGTACTTC	CASSQAASGAQETQYF	-	TRBJ2-5	TRBV3-1/TRBV3-2	TRBD2
TGCAGCGTTGTCGGCAGGGGGCCGGGGGGCTACACCTTC	CSVVGRGPGGYTF	-	TRBJ1-2	TRBV29-1	TRBD1
TGTGCCAGCAGTAGCGGTGTGGCCACCGGGGAGCTGTTTTTT	CASSSGVATGELFF	-	TRBJ2-2	TRBV7-2	-
TGTGCCAGTTCGGACTCTTACAATGAGCAGTTCTTC	CASSDSYNEQFF	-	TRBJ2-1	TRBV11-2	-
TGCGCCAGCAGCTTGGGACATATGACAGATACGCAGTATTTT	CASSLGHMTDTQYF	-	TRBJ2-3	TRBV5-1	-
TGTGCCATCAGTGAGGGGCAGTCCTACGAGCAGTACTTC	CAISEGQSYEQYF	-	TRBJ2-7	TRBV10-3	-
TGTGCCTGGAGTGTACAGAAGGTTTATGGCTACACCTTC	CAWSVQKVYGYTF	-	TRBJ1-2	TRBV30	-
TGTGCCAGCAGCCCAGGAGGTGTGGCAGGGGGTAACTATGGCTACACCTTC	CASSPGGVAGGNYGYTF	few	TRBJ1-2	TRBV7-9	TRBD1
TGTGCCTGTTTAGCGGGGAGGGGCACAGATACGCAGTATTTT	CACLAGRGTDTQYF	-	TRBJ2-3	TRBV30	TRBD2
TGTGCCAGCACCTCGGGAGGGGCTGGGGTCGGGGAGCTGTTTTTT	CASTSGGAGVGELFF	-	TRBJ2-2	TRBV6-5	TRBD2